This T cell receptor beta chain was identified during a study of blood T cell repertoires in COVID-19. Method: immunoSEQ multiplex PCR; TCRdb's copy keeps in-frame clones and lacks some. The sample yields approximately 190,000 clones, over 75% seen once. The receptor was isolated from a woman between 40 and 50 years old who had recovered from COVID-19. The sequenced sample consisted of peripheral blood.

The CDR3 here is CASSSGHVYGYTF. The CDR3 DNA reads TGTGCCAGCAGTTCCGGACACGTTTATGGCTACACCTTC. The V call is TRBV27, the J call TRBJ1-2; perhaps TRBD1 as D (5 bases). CDR3 length: 13 residues. Deletions cut 4 bases from V and 5 bases from J, with 11 bases between. Looked up from germline, CDR1 is MNHEY and CDR2 is SMNVEV (reference sequence).